Included here is one T cell receptor (beta chain) sequence, with context. Its antigen is unidentified. The data were taken from a study of beta chain features in type 1 diabetes. Broader study findings: Among type 1 diabetes patients, VDJ junctions had fewer insertions and more deletions. For Type 1 diabetes patients, all four CD4+ subsets carried TCRB CDR3s that were moderately but significantly shorter.

Every bit of the isolated RNA underwent reverse transcription, so sequencing read expressed TCRB transcripts. Generated by immunoSEQ multiplex PCR, the TCRdb table keeps only in-frame clones and is missing some. The data hold 25,000 to 30,000 clones, with around three fifths observed a single time. Cells sorted by CD45RO/CCR7/CD25/CD127/CD95/CD27 comprised CD4+ naive, central memory, regulatory and stem cell-like memory cells. V was clipped by 5 bases and J by 0 bases; unmatched bases: 13. Germline V gene data show CDR1 as LNHDA and CDR2 as SQIVND (reference sequence). The CDR3 length is 20 residues.

This chain uses TRBV19 with TRBJ2-6; 10 bases line up with TRBD1. The clonotype comes from a woman between 18 and 30 years old with type 1 diabetes. The sequenced sample was Tregs from blood. The CDR3 here is CASSSRAGTGESSGANVLTF. CDR3 sequence (DNA): TGTGCCAGTAGTTCAAGGGCCGGGACAGGGGAAAGCTCTGGGGCCAACGTCCTGACTTTC.